Shown below are 5 T cell receptor beta chains from a single sample sequenced in a study of blood T cell repertoires in COVID-19. The method was immunoSEQ multiplex PCR; TCRdb's version includes in-frame clones alone and lacks a portion of them. The table shows 110,000 to 150,000 clones, with 85% to 90% occurring only once. What was sequenced was peripheral blood. These receptors were obtained from a man in his fifties or sixties with active or convalescent COVID-19.

This chain's CDR3 is CATSDLGRADNEQFF. The CDR3 DNA is TGTGCCACCAGTGATTTGGGCAGGGCGGACAATGAGCAGTTCTTC. The gene calls are TRBV24-1 and TRBJ2-1; TRBD1 is a possible D gene (5 bases). CDR3 length equals 15 residues. Trimming removed 0 bases from V and 5 bases from J, with 10 bases in between. Germline V gene data show CDR1 as KGHDR and CDR2 as SFDVKD.

This sequence joins TRBV15 and TRBJ2-7, with D possibly TRBD1 on 5 matching bases. Germline V CDR1 and CDR2: LNHNV, YYDKDF (reference sequence). This CDR3 has 12 residues. Trimming shortened V by 2 bases and J by 3 bases, and 5 bases separated the two germline ends. CDR3 in DNA: TGTGCCACCAGCAGACAGGGCTACGAGCAGTACTTC. This sequence encodes CATSRQGYEQYF.

The chain links TRBV5-4 to TRBJ2-3; 13 bases are shared with TRBD2. The CDR3 sequence is 16 residues long. J lost 2 bases, V lost 4 bases, and 4 bases had no gene match. The germline CDR1 and CDR2 sequences are SGHNT and YYREEE (reference sequence). The CDR3 loop reads CASSPGLAGDTDTQYF. CDR3 in DNA: TGTGCCAGCAGCCCAGGACTAGCGGGGGACACAGATACGCAGTATTTT.

V is TRBV27 and J is TRBJ2-7, with D tentatively TRBD2 (6 bases). Trimming stripped 5 bases from V and 0 bases from J, with 11 bases between. CDR3 size: 14 residues. Looked up from germline, CDR1 is MNHEY and CDR2 is SMNVEV (reference sequence). CDR3 in DNA: TGTGCCAGCAGTGCCAGACTAGACTCCTACGAGCAGTACTTC. Translating it yields CASSARLDSYEQYF.

This clone was seen only once. V is TRBV2 and J is TRBJ2-3; perhaps TRBD2 as D (6 bases). CDR1 is SNHLY, CDR2 FYNNEI, per germline. Trimming shortened V by 5 bases and J by 2 bases, and 17 bases separated the two germline ends. This CDR3 region has 16 residues. The CDR3 here is CASSWPPRGSTDTQYF. CDR3 nucleotide sequence: TGTGCCAGCAGTTGGCCCCCCCGGGGGTCCACAGATACGCAGTATTTT. The full variable domain, completed using reference TRBV2 and TRBJ2-3, is EPEVTQTPSHQVTQMGQEVILRCVPISNHLYFYWYRQILGQKVEFLVSFYNNEISEKSEIFDDQFSVERPDGSNFTLKIRSTKLEDSAMYFCASSWPPRGSTDTQYFGPGTRLTVL.